Each of the 29 T cell receptor beta chains below was sequenced from the same sample in a study of shared clonotypes between healthy human individuals. Using immunoSEQ multiplex PCR, the repertoire was profiled, and TCRdb retains in-frame clones only, with some absent. The sample contains about 490,000 clones, 75% to 85% of which appear only once. The specimen sequenced was PBMCs. The receptors originated from a woman aged 40-49 years in good health. Some clones in this sample may be carry-over from other donors' samples.

The rearrangement joins TRBV7-8 to TRBJ2-2; no firm D call. The germline CDR1 and CDR2 sequences are SGHVS and FQNEAQ. The CDR3 covers 13 residues. Trimming removed 5 bases from V and 3 bases from J, with 7 bases in between. CDR3 nucleotide sequence: TGTGCCAGCAGCCAACTATACACCGGGGAGCTGTTTTTT. Protein sequence: CASSQLYTGELFF. The whole variable domain, remainder taken from reference TRBV7-8 and TRBJ2-2, is GAGVSQSPRYKVAKRGQDVALRCDPISGHVSLFWYQQALGQGPEFLTYFQNEAQLDKSGLPSDRFFAERPEGSVSTLKIQRTQQEDSAVYLCASSQLYTGELFFGEGSRLTVL.

This chain links TRBV19 with TRBJ1-2; a weak D match, TRBD1 (5 bases). The CDR3 consists of 12 residues. With 8 bases removed from V and 5 bases from J, the gap between germline ends came to 12 bases. CDR1 LNHDA and CDR2 SQIVND come from the germline V gene (reference sequence). The CDR3 bases are TGTGCCAGTCCTAAAGGGGTGTATGGCTACACCTTC. It encodes CASPKGVYGYTF.

V usage is TRBV6-1 and J usage is TRBJ1-5; 7 bases line up with TRBD1. Per germline, CDR1 MNHNS and CDR2 SASEGT. This CDR3 has 12 residues. Trimming at V came to 6 bases and at J to 11 bases, leaving 7 bases not matched to a gene. CDR3: CASSQGVTAQHF. In DNA form, the CDR3 reads TGTGCCAGCAGCCAGGGGGTTACGGCCCAGCATTTT.

The chain joins TRBV7-9 to TRBJ1-4; D is unclear. This CDR3 spans 15 amino acids. From germline, CDR1 is SEHNR and CDR2 FQNEAQ (reference sequence). Trimming took off 1 base at V and 3 bases at J, with 9 bases between the two ends. The CDR3 region is CASSLGITPNEKLFF. CDR3 sequence (DNA): TGTGCCAGCAGCTTAGGTATCACCCCTAATGAAAAACTGTTTTTT.

This clone was seen a single time. A single base is all that separates this from a far larger clone, so a read error is likely. Within the sample, other DNA sequences also encode this same CDR3. V and J are TRBV30 and TRBJ1-1; D gene uncertain. Germline assignment: CDR1 GTSNPN and CDR2 SVGIG (reference sequence). The CDR3 covers 13 residues. V lost 4 bases, J lost 8 bases, and 17 bases lay in between. CDR3 sequence (DNA): TGTGCCTGGATATTGCGGCGGAGCACCGAAGCTTTCTTT. This codes for CAWILRRSTEAFF.

In this sample, this clone turned up once. It may be a read error: a sequence one base away is much more abundant. The chain is built from TRBV6-1 and TRBJ1-6; D gene uncertain. From germline, CDR1 is MNHNS and CDR2 SASEGT. Trimming left V 0 bases short and J 6 bases short, with 6 bases between. CDR3 length: 14 amino acids. CDR3: CASSEASINSPLHF. The CDR3 region has the DNA TGTGCCAGCAGTGAAGCCAGCATTAATTCACCCCTCCACTTT.

This clone appeared a single time. This chain connects TRBV27 to TRBJ1-1; a weak D match, TRBD1 (6 bases). CDR1 MNHEY and CDR2 SMNVEV come from the germline V gene (reference sequence). CDR3 length equals 12 residues. V was trimmed by 4 bases and J by 11 bases, leaving 14 bases between them. The CDR3 protein is CASSSYQGFAFF. CDR3 sequence (DNA): TGTGCCAGCAGTTCTTATCAGGGGTTCGCTTTCTTT.

This clone was seen ten or more times. Other DNA sequences in the sample encode the same CDR3. The chain is built from TRBV5-1 and TRBJ2-7; maybe TRBD2 (5 bases). The germline gives CDR1 SGHRS, CDR2 YFSETQ. Trimming took off 0 bases at V and 2 bases at J, with 12 bases between the two ends. This CDR3 is 15 amino acids long. The CDR3 DNA follows: TGCGCCAGCAGCTTGGGGGCCGGGGAGACCTACGAGCAGTACTTC. Translation: CASSLGAGETYEQYF.

The chain couples TRBV15 to TRBJ2-7; D is tentatively TRBD1 or TRBD2 (5 bases each). CDR1 and CDR2 (germline): LNHNV, YYDKDF (reference sequence). This CDR3 has 15 amino acids. V was clipped by 0 bases and J by 1 base, with 10 bases between them. CDR3 DNA: TGTGCCACCAGCAGAGAACTGGGGGATTCCTACGAGCAGTACTTC. Its protein product is CATSRELGDSYEQYF.

As concerns this clone: Other DNA sequences in the sample encode the same CDR3. The chain uses TRBV30 and TRBJ1-5; no reliable D call. This CDR3 has 13 amino acids. V dropped 0 bases and J dropped 4 bases, with 7 bases sitting between them. Germline V lookup: CDR1 GTSNPN, CDR2 SVGIG (reference sequence). The chain's CDR3 is CAWSVEGNQPQHF. As DNA, the CDR3 is TGTGCCTGGAGTGTGGAAGGAAATCAGCCCCAGCATTTT. Full variable domain (rest looked up from reference TRBV30 and TRBJ1-5): SQTIHQWPATLVQPVGSPLSLECTVEGTSNPNLYWYRQAAGRGLQLLFYSVGIGQISSEVPQNLSASRPQDRQFILSSKKLLLSDSGFYLCAWSVEGNQPQHFGDGTRLSIL.

This chain links TRBV7-9 with TRBJ2-1; D gene ambiguous. Trimming removed 6 bases at V and 4 bases at J, with 10 bases between. Germline CDR1 and CDR2: SEHNR and FQNEAQ (reference sequence). The CDR3 runs 13 residues. CDR3 DNA sequence: TGTGCCAGCAGGTTCCAGGAATACAATGAGCAGTTCTTC. This encodes CASRFQEYNEQFF.

This clone occurred a few times. The V and J genes are TRBV28 and TRBJ2-7; no definite D call. The CDR3 runs 15 residues. With 5 bases removed from V and 3 bases from J, the gap between germline ends came to 17 bases. Germline CDR1 reads MDHEN; CDR2 reads SYDVKM. CDR3 sequence: CASSGRSGRFYEQYF. CDR3 sequence (DNA): TGTGCCAGCAGTGGACGATCCGGGCGGTTCTACGAGCAGTACTTC.

This clone was seen a few times. The sample has other DNA sequences that encode this CDR3 too. The rearrangement joins TRBV28 to TRBJ2-6; weak D call: TRBD1 (5 bases). The CDR3 runs 17 residues. CDR1 and CDR2 from the germline V gene are MDHEN and SYDVKM. V was cut by 3 bases and J by 0 bases, with 12 bases left in between. Here the CDR3 reads CASSFGAAYSGANVLTF. The CDR3, as DNA: TGTGCCAGCAGTTTTGGGGCAGCCTACTCTGGGGCCAACGTCCTGACTTTC.

The CDR3 protein is CASSYLGQQETQYF. DNA of the CDR3: TGTGCCAGCAGTTACCTTGGACAGCAAGAGACCCAGTACTTC. This chain joins TRBV6-6 and TRBJ2-5; a possible D gene is TRBD1 (6 bases). Trimming cost V 2 bases and J 2 bases, with 9 bases left between them. The germline CDR1 and CDR2 sequences are MNHNY and SVGAGI (reference sequence). This CDR3 has 14 residues.

This clone was detected a few times. This sequence joins TRBV7-6 and TRBJ2-3, with 9 nucleotides matching TRBD2. The CDR3 is made up of 16 amino acids. Germline assignment: CDR1 SGHVS and CDR2 FNYEAQ. Trimming took 0 bases from V and 4 from J; bases not matched to a gene: 5. Written as DNA, the CDR3 is TGTGCCAGCAGCTTAGCGGGAGCGGGAGGCGCAGATACGCAGTATTTT. This gives the protein CASSLAGAGGADTQYF.

The rearrangement links TRBV27 to TRBJ2-1, with TRBD1 matching over 10 bases. V shed 5 bases, J shed 4 bases, and the junction held 5 bases outside the gene matches. This CDR3 is 15 amino acids long. Germline CDR1 is MNHEY and CDR2 is SMNVEV (reference sequence). This CDR3 reads CASSPGQGGYNEQFF. The CDR3 coding sequence is TGTGCCAGCAGTCCCGGACAGGGGGGTTACAATGAGCAGTTCTTC.

The chain uses TRBV30 and TRBJ1-2, with D unresolved. Germline V lookup: CDR1 GTSNPN, CDR2 SVGIG (reference sequence). The ends were cut back, 0 bases at V and 8 bases at J, with 10 bases in the middle. CDR3 length: 12 amino acids. The CDR3 spells CAWSVDGRGYTF. CDR3 sequence (DNA): TGTGCCTGGAGTGTGGATGGGAGAGGCTACACCTTC.

This sequence joins TRBV30 and TRBJ1-1; D gene unclear. Trimming removed 0 bases at V and 3 bases at J, with 17 bases between. The length of the CDR3 is 16 residues. Germline V gene data show CDR1 as GTSNPN and CDR2 as SVGIG (reference sequence). This chain's CDR3 is CAWSVGRVELDTEAFF. CDR3 bases: TGTGCCTGGAGTGTAGGAAGGGTCGAATTGGACACTGAAGCTTTCTTT. Supplemented by reference TRBV30 and TRBJ1-1, the full variable domain reads SQTIHQWPATLVQPVGSPLSLECTVEGTSNPNLYWYRQAAGRGLQLLFYSVGIGQISSEVPQNLSASRPQDRQFILSSKKLLLSDSGFYLCAWSVGRVELDTEAFFGQGTRLTVV.

Here the CDR3 reads CASSLVGQRDGYTF. The CDR3 coding sequence is TGTGCCAGCAGCTTAGTCGGACAACGGGATGGCTACACCTTC. The chain uses TRBV7-9 and TRBJ1-2, with a possible D match to TRBD1 (5 bases). This CDR3 contains 14 residues. With 1 base removed from V and 6 bases from J, the gap between germline ends came to 12 bases. CDR1 and CDR2 (germline): SEHNR, FQNEAQ (reference sequence).

The chain carries TRBV29-1 and TRBJ1-4, with 9 nucleotides matching TRBD1. Trimming took 7 bases from V and 6 from J; bases not matched to a gene: 6. CDR1 and CDR2 (germline): SQVTM, ANQGSEA. CDR3 length: 13 amino acids. The CDR3 here is CSGARTGDEKLFF. The CDR3 DNA reads as TGCAGCGGGGCCCGGACAGGGGATGAAAAACTGTTTTTT.

This chain links TRBV5-5 with TRBJ2-6, with 9 bases aligning to TRBD1. The CDR3 contains 16 residues. The germline V gene has CDR1 SGHKS and CDR2 YYEKEE (reference sequence). J gave up 1 base and V 4 bases, and 3 bases lay outside the gene matches. The CDR3 DNA sequence: TGTGCCAGCAGCGTACAGGGGGCGTCTGGGGCCAACGTCCTGACTTTC. It encodes CASSVQGASGANVLTF.

This clone was counted many times. The CDR3 nucleotides are TGTGCCAGCAGCTTAAGGACAGGTTCAGATACGCAGTATTTT. Its translation: CASSLRTGSDTQYF. This sequence joins TRBV7-2 and TRBJ2-3; 7 nucleotides match TRBD1. Germline CDR1 SGHTA, CDR2 FQGNSA. V trimming: 2 bases; J trimming: 4 bases; junction bases outside the gene matches: 3. The CDR3 extends over 14 amino acids.

This chain joins TRBV28 and TRBJ1-6; TRBD1 matches 7 bases. Germline lookup yields CDR1 MDHEN and CDR2 SYDVKM. The CDR3 is 15 residues long. V was clipped by 6 bases and J by 4 bases; unmatched bases: 6. The CDR3 reads CASSPGTAYNSPLHF. CDR3 nucleotide sequence: TGTGCCAGCAGCCCCGGGACAGCATATAATTCACCCCTCCACTTT. Full variable domain (outside the CDR3, taken from reference TRBV28 and TRBJ1-6): DVKVTQSSRYLVKRTGEKVFLECVQDMDHENMFWYRQDPGLGLRLIYFSYDVKMKEKGDIPEGYSVSREKKERFSLILESASTNQTSMYLCASSPGTAYNSPLHFGNGTRLTVT.

The rearrangement uses TRBV28 and TRBJ1-5; D is ambiguous. V lost 8 bases, J lost 0 bases, and 17 bases lay in between. The CDR3 has 16 amino acids. The germline gives CDR1 MDHEN, CDR2 SYDVKM. The CDR3 nucleotides are TGTGCCAGCCTACTCCGGTACACTTATAGCAATCAGCCCCAGCATTTT. Protein sequence: CASLLRYTYSNQPQHF.

The chain uses TRBV18 and TRBJ2-3; weak D call: TRBD1 (5 bases). CDR1 is KGHSH and CDR2 is LQKENI in the germline V gene. CDR3 length: 15 residues. V was shortened by 3 bases and J by 2 bases, with 12 bases between the two germline ends. CDR3 region: CASSPNQGSTDTQYF. The CDR3 region has the DNA TGTGCCAGCTCACCTAACCAGGGCTCCACAGATACGCAGTATTTT.

The V gene is TRBV11-2, the J gene TRBJ1-2; D is possibly TRBD1 (5 bases). The CDR3 sequence is 13 residues long. Germline V gives CDR1 SGHAT, CDR2 FQNNGV. V was shortened by 4 bases and J by 6 bases, with 12 bases between the two germline ends. CDR3 region: CASSSEGYDGYTF. The CDR3 DNA follows: TGTGCCAGCAGCTCCGAGGGGTATGATGGCTACACCTTC.

This clone appeared many times. The genes are TRBV19 and TRBJ1-4, with D unresolved. The CDR3 contains 15 residues. Germline V gene lookup returns CDR1 LNHDA and CDR2 SQIVND (reference sequence). V gave up 1 base and J gave up 3 bases, with 9 bases separating them. The CDR3 reads CASSIVEFANEKLFF. CDR3 DNA: TGTGCCAGTAGTATAGTGGAGTTCGCTAATGAAAAACTGTTTTTT. The whole variable domain, remainder taken from reference TRBV19 and TRBJ1-4, is DGGITQSPKYLFRKEGQNVTLSCEQNLNHDAMYWYRQDPGQGLRLIYYSQIVNDFQKGDIAEGYSVSREKKESFPLTVTSAQKNPTAFYLCASSIVEFANEKLFFGSGTQLSVL.

Worth noting for this clone: This sequence may be a read error, since a much larger clone differs from it by one base. The chain is built from TRBV2 and TRBJ1-1; D might be TRBD1 (5 bases). The germline gives CDR1 SNHLY, CDR2 FYNNEI. The CDR3 has 12 amino acids. V was trimmed by 4 bases and J by 4 bases, leaving 7 bases between them. DNA of the CDR3: TGTGCCAGCAGTGCGGGGGGCACTGAAGCTTTCTTT. It specifies CASSAGGTEAFF.

The V and J genes are TRBV27 and TRBJ1-2; no clear D. Trimming pared 6 bases from V and 5 bases from J, leaving 13 bases between. Germline CDR1 reads MNHEY; CDR2 reads SMNVEV (reference sequence). The CDR3 length is 13 residues. CDR3 residues: CASSRRQPYGYTF. The CDR3 DNA is TGTGCCAGCAGCAGAAGGCAGCCTTATGGCTACACCTTC.